This is a list of T cell receptor beta chains from one sample in a study of cytomegalovirus exposure and HLA in healthy donors. Sequenced by immunoSEQ multiplex PCR; TCRdb stores in-frame clones only, minus some. The table shows about 190,000 clones, with 60% to 80% occurring only once. Input material: PBMCs. These receptor sequences come from a woman between 18 and 29 years old in good health and CMV-seronegative. CDR3s include the opening cysteine and the closing phenylalanine or tryptophan. The order of the fields is D gene, J gene, V gene, clone size, CDR3 protein, CDR3 DNA. D genes are given only for firm matches. Not all rows give a size; the values are once, few, many and, for expanded clones, a class.

TRBD1,TRBJ1-5,TRBV2,NA,CASSDRTGKNQPQHF,TGTGCCAGCAGTGATCGGACAGGGAAAAATCAGCCCCAGCATTTT
NA,TRBJ2-7,TRBV11-3,NA,CASSSGSPYEQYF,TGTGCCAGCAGCTCGGGGTCTCCCTACGAGCAGTACTTC
TRBD1,TRBJ2-7,TRBV28,NA,CASSLSGTGVDSEQYF,TGTGCCAGCAGTTTATCCGGGACAGGGGTTGACAGCGAGCAGTACTTC
TRBD1,TRBJ2-1,TRBV4-3,NA,CASSQLRQGFSNEQFF,TGCGCCAGCAGCCAACTACGACAGGGGTTTAGCAATGAGCAGTTCTTC
TRBD1,TRBJ1-5,TRBV30,NA,CAWSAPGTGNHF,TGTGCCTGGAGTGCTCCCGGGACAGGGAATCATTTT
NA,TRBJ1-1,TRBV2,NA,CASKTGSRTEAFF,TGTGCCAGCAAAACAGGGAGCCGTACTGAAGCTTTCTTT
NA,TRBJ1-3,TRBV13,NA,CASSLVGGGNTIYF,TGTGCCAGCAGCTTAGTAGGGGGTGGAAACACCATATATTTT
TRBD1,TRBJ1-1,TRBV6-1,NA,CASSMDRASTEAFF,TGTGCCAGCAGCATGGACAGGGCTTCGACTGAAGCTTTCTTT
NA,TRBJ1-3,TRBV7-9,NA,CASSWGGGGNTIYF,TGTGCCAGCAGCTGGGGAGGAGGTGGAAACACCATATATTTT
TRBD2,TRBJ2-7,TRBV5-4,NA,CASSRQSGGDSEQYF,TGTGCCAGCAGCCGGCAGAGCGGGGGGGACTCCGAGCAGTACTTC
NA,TRBJ2-1,TRBV6-5,NA,CASSYSGTSRQFF,TGTGCCAGCAGTTACTCGGGGACTTCCCGGCAGTTCTTC
NA,TRBJ2-7,TRBV9,NA,CASSVGVLEGSSYEQYF,TGTGCCAGCAGCGTAGGAGTCTTGGAGGGCAGCTCCTACGAGCAGTACTTC
NA,TRBJ1-1,TRBV28,NA,CASSLGGQNTEAFF,TGTGCCAGCAGTTTAGGCGGACAGAACACTGAAGCTTTCTTT
NA,TRBJ2-2,TRBV5-1,NA,CASSLGLGPNTGELFF,TGCGCCAGCAGCTTGGGTCTGGGGCCGAACACCGGGGAGCTGTTTTTT
NA,TRBJ1-1,TRBV10-1,NA,CASRRGPEDTEAFF,TGCGCCAGCCGACGAGGGCCCGAGGATACTGAAGCTTTCTTT
TRBD1,TRBJ1-5,TRBV19,NA,CASSTGGGKPQHF,TGTGCCAGTAGTACAGGGGGCGGGAAGCCCCAGCATTTT
TRBD1,TRBJ1-2,TRBV28,NA,CASNFGTGGRGYTF,TGTGCCAGCAACTTCGGGACAGGGGGCCGTGGCTACACCTTC
NA,TRBJ2-4,TRBV12-5,NA,CASGFITGGAKNIQYF,TGTGCTAGTGGTTTCATCACGGGTGGGGCCAAAAACATTCAGTACTTC
NA,TRBJ2-6,TRBV9,few,CASSVQDSFPSGANVLTF,TGTGCCAGCAGCGTCCAGGACAGTTTCCCCTCTGGGGCCAACGTCCTGACTTTC
TRBD1,TRBJ1-1,TRBV7-2,NA,CASSGTGLGNTEAFF,TGTGCCAGCAGCGGGACAGGGTTGGGAAACACTGAAGCTTTCTTT
NA,TRBJ1-5,TRBV15,NA,CATSRDWGPSNQPQHF,TGTGCCACCAGCAGAGATTGGGGCCCGAGCAATCAGCCCCAGCATTTT
NA,TRBJ1-1,TRBV5-1,NA,CASSLGGEVTEAFF,TGCGCCAGCAGCTTGGGCGGAGAGGTCACTGAAGCTTTCTTT
NA,TRBJ1-1,TRBV18,NA,CASSPFGGEANTEAFF,TGTGCCAGCTCACCATTCGGGGGGGAGGCGAACACTGAAGCTTTCTTT
NA,TRBJ2-7,TRBV7-8,NA,CASSFATAGSEQYF,TGTGCCAGCAGCTTCGCTACAGCGGGCTCCGAGCAGTACTTC
NA,TRBJ2-5,TRBV28,NA,CASRSSLGTQYF,TGTGCCAGCAGGTCTAGCCTCGGGACCCAGTACTTC
NA,TRBJ2-1,TRBV4-1,NA,CASSQERLVSLRNEQFF,TGCGCCAGCAGCCAAGAGAGACTAGTATCTTTAAGGAATGAGCAGTTCTTC
NA,TRBJ1-1,TRBV27,NA,CASSLSRSTEAFF,TGTGCCAGCAGTTTATCGAGGAGCACTGAAGCTTTCTTT
NA,TRBJ1-1,TRBV7-3,NA,CASSQTGLENTEAFF,TGTGCCAGCAGCCAGACAGGTCTCGAGAACACTGAAGCTTTCTTT
NA,TRBJ1-6,TRBV15,NA,CATTPEGLSYNSPLHF,TGTGCCACCACTCCGGAGGGACTCTCCTATAATTCACCCCTCCACTTT
NA,TRBJ1-2,TRBV5-4,NA,CASSSTVSRGTYGYTF,TGTGCCAGCAGCTCCACCGTAAGCAGGGGTACTTATGGCTACACCTTC
TRBD1,TRBJ2-1,TRBV19,NA,CASTAGQGLYNEQFF,TGTGCCAGTACCGCCGGACAGGGGTTATACAATGAGCAGTTCTTC
TRBD2,TRBJ2-7,TRBV9,once,CASSVVVPRGLAGGPYEQYF,TGTGCCAGCAGCGTAGTAGTCCCCCGGGGACTAGCGGGAGGGCCGTACGAGCAGTACTTC
TRBD2,TRBJ2-3,TRBV28,NA,CASTLSGSTDTQYF,TGTGCCAGCACCCTTAGCGGGAGCACAGATACGCAGTATTTT
TRBD1,TRBJ1-2,TRBV28,NA,CASSLGSGTGGGYTF,TGTGCCAGCAGTTTGGGGAGTGGGACAGGGGGGGGCTACACCTTC
NA,TRBJ1-1,TRBV7-3,NA,CASSLGGGEAFF,TGTGCCAGCAGCTTAGGAGGAGGAGAAGCTTTCTTT